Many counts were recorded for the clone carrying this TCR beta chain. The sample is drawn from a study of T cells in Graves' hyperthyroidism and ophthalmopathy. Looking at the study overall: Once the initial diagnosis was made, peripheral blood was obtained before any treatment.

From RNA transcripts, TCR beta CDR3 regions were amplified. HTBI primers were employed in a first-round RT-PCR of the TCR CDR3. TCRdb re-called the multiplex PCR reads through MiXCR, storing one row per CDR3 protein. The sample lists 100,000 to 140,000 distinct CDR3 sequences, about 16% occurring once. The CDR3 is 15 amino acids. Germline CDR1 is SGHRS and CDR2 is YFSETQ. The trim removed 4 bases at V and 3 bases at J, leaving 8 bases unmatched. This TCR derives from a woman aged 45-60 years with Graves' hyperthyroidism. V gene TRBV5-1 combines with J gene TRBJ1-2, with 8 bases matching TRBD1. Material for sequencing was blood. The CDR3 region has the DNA TGCGCCAGCAGCCGGACCGGGACAGGTGACTATGGCTACACCTTC. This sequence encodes CASSRTGTGDYGYTF.